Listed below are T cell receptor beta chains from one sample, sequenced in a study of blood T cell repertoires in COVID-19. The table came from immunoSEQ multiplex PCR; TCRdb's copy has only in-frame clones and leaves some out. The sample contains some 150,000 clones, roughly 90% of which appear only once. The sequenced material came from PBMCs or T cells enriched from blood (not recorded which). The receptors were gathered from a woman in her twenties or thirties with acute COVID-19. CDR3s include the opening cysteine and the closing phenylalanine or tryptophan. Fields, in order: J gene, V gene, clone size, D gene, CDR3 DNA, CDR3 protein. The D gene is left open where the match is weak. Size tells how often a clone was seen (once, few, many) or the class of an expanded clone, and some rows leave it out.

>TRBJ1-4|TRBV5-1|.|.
TGCGCCAGCAGCGAATCGACAGCTACGAATGAAAAACTGTTTTTT
CASSESTATNEKLFF
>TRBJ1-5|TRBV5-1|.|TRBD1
TGCGCCAGCAGCTTGGATGGGACAGGGTTCGGTCAGCCCCAGCATTTT
CASSLDGTGFGQPQHF
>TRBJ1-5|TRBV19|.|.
TGTGCCAGTAGTATGACCACAGGGTTCAATAGCAATCAGCCCCAGCATTTT
CASSMTTGFNSNQPQHF
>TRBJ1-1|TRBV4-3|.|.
TGCGCCAGCAGCCAAGAATTGGAGGGCCCTGAAGCTTTCTTT
CASSQELEGPEAFF
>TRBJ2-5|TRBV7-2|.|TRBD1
TGTGCCAGCAGCTACACGGGGACAGGGGAGCAAGAGACCCAGTACTTC
CASSYTGTGEQETQYF
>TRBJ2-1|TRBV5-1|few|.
TGCGCCAGCAGCGTGGATGAGGTACGGAATGAGCAGTTCTTC
CASSVDEVRNEQFF
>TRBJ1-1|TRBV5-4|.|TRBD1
TGTGCCAGCAGCTTGAGGGACAGGGGGAACACTGAAGCTTTCTTT
CASSLRDRGNTEAFF
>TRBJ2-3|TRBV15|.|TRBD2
TGTGCCACCAGCAGAGGGGGGGGGACTACAGATACGCAGTATTTT
CATSRGGGTTDTQYF
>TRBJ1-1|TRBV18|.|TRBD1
TGTGCCAGCTCTGGGACAGGCGGTGAAGCTTTCTTT
CASSGTGGEAFF
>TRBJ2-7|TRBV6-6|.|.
TGTGCCAGCAGTTCCCCGGGGTGGCCCTACGAGCAGTACTTC
CASSSPGWPYEQYF